This paragraph reports one T cell receptor (beta chain). Its specificity is not known. Cultured CD4+ T-cell DNA underwent Oncomine TCR Beta short-read sequencing. Cultures of CD4+ T cells served as the source for extracting genomic DNA. TCRdb re-called the PCR reads through MiXCR, storing one row per CDR3 protein. This table holds 9,500 to 15,000 distinct CDR3 sequences, 50% found once. CDR1 is LNHDA and CDR2 is SQIVND in the germline V gene (reference sequence). The length of the CDR3 is 14 residues. Deletions cut 7 bases from V and 2 bases from J, with 12 bases between. Treatment described: roughly 10-day PBMC culture with coronavirus spike peptide pools or control peptides (ViraFEST assay). The medium had half its volume replaced with fresh IL-2 medium on days 3 and 7. Negative selection enriched CD4+ T cells from cultures at roughly 10 days. The source of the sample is a study of vaccination and CD4 T cells after COVID-19. Study details: The makeup of the convalescents was six males and four females, two of them Hispanic.

Sequencing input: CD4+ T cells from blood, cultured in vitro. The genes are TRBV19 and TRBJ1-5, with D uncertain. The receptor comes from a human donor who had recovered from COVID-19. CDR3 residues: CASTVSRGNQPQHF. The CDR3 coding sequence is TGTGCCAGTACCGTCTCTCGGGGCAATCAGCCCCAGCATTTT. The full variable domain, its missing parts supplied by reference TRBV19 and TRBJ1-5, is DGGITQSPKYLFRKEGQNVTLSCEQNLNHDAMYWYRQDPGQGLRLIYYSQIVNDFQKGDIAEGYSVSREKKESFPLTVTSAQKNPTAFYLCASTVSRGNQPQHFGDGTRLSIL.